This T cell receptor beta chain was captured by sequencing in a study of beta chain features in type 1 diabetes. The CDR3 runs 11 residues. V gave up 0 bases and J gave up 5 bases, with 2 bases separating them. The germline gives CDR1 GTSNPN, CDR2 SVGIG (reference sequence). Study-wide results and caveats: The study found that naive, central memory and Treg TCRB repertoires appeared more similar in patients than in healthy donors.

Investigators reverse transcribed all isolated RNA, so they sequenced expressed TCRB transcripts. Measured with immunoSEQ multiplex PCR; TCRdb has only the in-frame clones, and not every one. The sample includes hundreds of thousands of clones, 68% of them seen just once. Note on this clone: Its antigen is still unknown.

Material: naive CD4+ T cells from blood. The sequence came from a man aged 30-40 years in good health. This chain links TRBV30 with TRBJ2-1; D is unresolved. The CDR3 DNA reads TGTGCCTGGAGTGTAAACAATGAGCAGTTCTTC. The encoded protein is CAWSVNNEQFF.